Listed below are T cell receptor beta chains from one sample, sequenced in a study of T cells in localized non-small cell lung cancer. Only in-frame clones appear in the TCRdb table, and some are missing; sequencing was by immunoSEQ multiplex PCR. This sample has more than 30,000 clones, with around 90% found just once. This specimen consisted of peripheral blood mononuclear cells, obtained before any cancer treatment. Every receptor here comes from a woman aged 40-70 years with stage III lung adenocarcinoma. Both conserved end residues are part of each CDR3.

v_gene: TRBV11-3
CDR3aa: CASSASTGGTDTQYF

v_gene: TRBV6-6
CDR3aa: CASSWSLAGMNEQFF

v_gene: TRBV7-8
CDR3aa: CASSRGRDMNTEAFF

v_gene: TRBV21-1
CDR3aa: CVGGTGNTIYF

v_gene: TRBV5-1
CDR3aa: CASSFVAGGTDTQYF

v_gene: TRBV11-3
CDR3aa: CASSFSGEPYEQYF

v_gene: TRBV7-8
CDR3aa: CASSLGTAYGYTF

v_gene: TRBV6-5
CDR3aa: CASSQELTDTQYF

v_gene: TRBV7-3
CDR3aa: CASSPGGAQRTQYF

v_gene: TRBV19
CDR3aa: CASTYGSTDTQYF

v_gene: TRBV27
CDR3aa: CASSGDSWGGETQYF

v_gene: TRBV6-6
CDR3aa: CASSYSGTGNYGYTF

v_gene: TRBV2
CDR3aa: CASSELSGTGISGYTF

v_gene: TRBV6-6
CDR3aa: CATRESSYEQYF

v_gene: TRBV9
CDR3aa: CASSVWTGGNTEAFF

v_gene: TRBV5-4
CDR3aa: CASSLDRRNYGYTF

v_gene: TRBV7-2
CDR3aa: CASSTQGFGYTF

v_gene: TRBV7-3
CDR3aa: CASSRLAGEETQYF

v_gene: TRBV7-6
CDR3aa: CASSLGQGMHQPQHF

v_gene: TRBV5-4
CDR3aa: CASSFKQDTDTQYF

v_gene: TRBV19
CDR3aa: CASSPEGGRRNTEAFF

v_gene: TRBV5-1
CDR3aa: CASSSGATLTTDTQYF

v_gene: TRBV2
CDR3aa: CASSGTYNEQFF

v_gene: TRBV4-1
CDR3aa: CASSQIQGRTTNEKLFF

v_gene: TRBV7-3
CDR3aa: CASSLPGGGGTGELFF

v_gene: TRBV5-1
CDR3aa: CASRKRDRGQGHTGELFF

v_gene: TRBV7-2
CDR3aa: CASRGSGDSYGYTF

v_gene: TRBV19
CDR3aa: CASSPRGFSYNEQFF

v_gene: TRBV5-1
CDR3aa: CASSLSQGMGEKLFF

v_gene: TRBV7-9
CDR3aa: CASSVAGASNEQFF

v_gene: TRBV5-1
CDR3aa: CASSLGPGANEQFF

v_gene: TRBV28
CDR3aa: CASSFSDSGVYEQYF

v_gene: TRBV19
CDR3aa: CASSKDRAGEKLFF

v_gene: TRBV18
CDR3aa: CASSSGQVNYGYTF